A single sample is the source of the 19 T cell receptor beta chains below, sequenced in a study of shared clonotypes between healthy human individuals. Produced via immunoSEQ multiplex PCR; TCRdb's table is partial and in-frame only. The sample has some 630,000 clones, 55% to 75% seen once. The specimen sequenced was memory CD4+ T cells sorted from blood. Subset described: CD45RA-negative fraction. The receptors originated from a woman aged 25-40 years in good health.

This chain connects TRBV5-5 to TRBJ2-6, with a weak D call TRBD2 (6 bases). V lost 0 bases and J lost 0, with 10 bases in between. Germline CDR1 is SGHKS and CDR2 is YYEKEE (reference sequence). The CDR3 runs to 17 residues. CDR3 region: CASSLEGRPSGANVLTF. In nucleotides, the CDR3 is TGTGCCAGCAGCTTGGAGGGGAGGCCCTCTGGGGCCAACGTCCTGACTTTC.

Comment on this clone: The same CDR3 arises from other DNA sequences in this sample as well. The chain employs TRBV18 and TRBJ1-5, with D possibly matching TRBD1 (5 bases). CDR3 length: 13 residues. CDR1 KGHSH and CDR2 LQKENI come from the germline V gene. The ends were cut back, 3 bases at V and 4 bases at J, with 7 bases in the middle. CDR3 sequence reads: CASSPTGNQPQHF. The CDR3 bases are TGTGCCAGCTCACCTACAGGAAATCAGCCCCAGCATTTT. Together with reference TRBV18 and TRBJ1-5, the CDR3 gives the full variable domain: NAGVMQNPRHLVRRRGQEARLRCSPMKGHSHVYWYRQLPEEGLKFMVYLQKENIIDESGMPKERFSAEFPKEGPSILRIQQVVRGDSAAYFCASSPTGNQPQHFGDGTRLSIL.

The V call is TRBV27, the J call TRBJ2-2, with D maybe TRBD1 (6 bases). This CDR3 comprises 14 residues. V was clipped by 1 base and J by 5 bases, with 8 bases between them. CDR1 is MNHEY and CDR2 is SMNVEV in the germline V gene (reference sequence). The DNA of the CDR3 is TGTGCCAGCAGTTTATTGGGGGCTACCGGGGAGCTGTTTTTT. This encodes CASSLLGATGELFF.

The CDR3 DNA is TGTGCCAGCAGAATCGGCCGCGAGCAGTACTTC. Translated: CASRIGREQYF. V gene TRBV6-1 combines with J gene TRBJ2-7; D ambiguous. The germline V gene encodes CDR1 MNHNS and CDR2 SASEGT. This CDR3 spans 11 amino acids. Trimming cost V 6 bases and J 6 bases, with 9 bases left between them.

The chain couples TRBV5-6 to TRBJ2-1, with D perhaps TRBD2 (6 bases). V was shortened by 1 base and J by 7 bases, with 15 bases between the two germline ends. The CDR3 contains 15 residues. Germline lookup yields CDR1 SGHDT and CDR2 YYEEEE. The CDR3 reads CASSLKRAVMNEQFF. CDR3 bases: TGTGCCAGCAGCTTGAAGCGGGCGGTAATGAATGAGCAGTTCTTC.

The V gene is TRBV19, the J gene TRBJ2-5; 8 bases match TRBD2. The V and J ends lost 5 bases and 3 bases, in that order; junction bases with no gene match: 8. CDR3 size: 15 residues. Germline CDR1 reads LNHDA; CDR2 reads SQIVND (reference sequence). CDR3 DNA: TGTGCCAGTAGTCGCGGGGCAGCGGGAGAAGAGACCCAGTACTTC. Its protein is CASSRGAAGEETQYF.

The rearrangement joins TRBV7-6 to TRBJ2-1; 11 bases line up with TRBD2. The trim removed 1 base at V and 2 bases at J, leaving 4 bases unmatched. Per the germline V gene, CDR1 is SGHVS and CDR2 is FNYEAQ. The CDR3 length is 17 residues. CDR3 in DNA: TGTGCCAGCAGCTTAGGGCTAGCGGGAGGACCCTACAATGAGCAGTTCTTC. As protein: CASSLGLAGGPYNEQFF. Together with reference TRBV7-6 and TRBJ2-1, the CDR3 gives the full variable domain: GAGVSQSPRYKVTKRGQDVALRCDPISGHVSLYWYRQALGQGPEFLTYFNYEAQQDKSGLPNDRFSAERPEGSISTLTIQRTEQRDSAMYRCASSLGLAGGPYNEQFFGPGTRLTVL.

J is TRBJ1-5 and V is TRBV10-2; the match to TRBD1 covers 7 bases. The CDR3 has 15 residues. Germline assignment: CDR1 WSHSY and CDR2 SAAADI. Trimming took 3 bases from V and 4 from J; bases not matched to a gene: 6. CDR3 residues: CASSETGARNQPQHF. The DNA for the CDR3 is TGCGCCAGCAGTGAAACAGGGGCAAGGAATCAGCCCCAGCATTTT.

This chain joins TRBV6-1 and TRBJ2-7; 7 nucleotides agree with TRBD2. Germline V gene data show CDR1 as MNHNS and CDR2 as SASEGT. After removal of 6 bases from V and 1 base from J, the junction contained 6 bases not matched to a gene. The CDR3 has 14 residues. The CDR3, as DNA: TGTGCCAGCAGGACTAGCTGGAAATCCTACGAGCAGTACTTC. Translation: CASRTSWKSYEQYF.

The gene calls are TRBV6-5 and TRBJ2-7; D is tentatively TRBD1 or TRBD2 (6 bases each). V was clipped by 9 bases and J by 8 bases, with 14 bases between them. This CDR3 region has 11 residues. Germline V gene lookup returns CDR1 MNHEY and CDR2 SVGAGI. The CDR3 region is CASKQGGKQYF. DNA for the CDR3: TGTGCCAGTAAACAGGGAGGTAAGCAGTACTTC.

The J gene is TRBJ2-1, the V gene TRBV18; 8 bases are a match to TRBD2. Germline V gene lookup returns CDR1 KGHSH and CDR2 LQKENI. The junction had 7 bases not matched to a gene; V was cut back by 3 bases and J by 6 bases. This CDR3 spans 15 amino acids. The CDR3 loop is CASSPALAGSNEQFF. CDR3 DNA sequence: TGTGCCAGCTCACCGGCGCTAGCGGGCAGCAATGAGCAGTTCTTC. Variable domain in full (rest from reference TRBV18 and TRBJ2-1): NAGVMQNPRHLVRRRGQEARLRCSPMKGHSHVYWYRQLPEEGLKFMVYLQKENIIDESGMPKERFSAEFPKEGPSILRIQQVVRGDSAAYFCASSPALAGSNEQFFGPGTRLTVL.

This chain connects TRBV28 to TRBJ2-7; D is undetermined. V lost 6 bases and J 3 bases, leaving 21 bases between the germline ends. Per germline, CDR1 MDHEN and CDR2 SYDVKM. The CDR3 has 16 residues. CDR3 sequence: CASSLSGLRGDYEQYF. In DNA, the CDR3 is TGTGCCAGCAGCCTGAGTGGTCTCCGAGGTGACTACGAGCAGTACTTC. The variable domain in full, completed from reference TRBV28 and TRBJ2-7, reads DVKVTQSSRYLVKRTGEKVFLECVQDMDHENMFWYRQDPGLGLRLIYFSYDVKMKEKGDIPEGYSVSREKKERFSLILESASTNQTSMYLCASSLSGLRGDYEQYFGPGTRLTVT.

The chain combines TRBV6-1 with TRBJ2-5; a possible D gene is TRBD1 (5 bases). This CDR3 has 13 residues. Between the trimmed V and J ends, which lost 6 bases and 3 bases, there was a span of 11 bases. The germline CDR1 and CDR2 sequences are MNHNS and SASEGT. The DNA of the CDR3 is TGTGCCAGCAGAAAGACGACAGAAGAGACCCAGTACTTC. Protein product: CASRKTTEETQYF.

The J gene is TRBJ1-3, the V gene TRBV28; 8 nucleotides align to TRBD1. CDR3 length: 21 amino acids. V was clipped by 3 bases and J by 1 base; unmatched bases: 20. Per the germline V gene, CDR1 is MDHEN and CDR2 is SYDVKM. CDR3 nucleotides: TGTGCCAGCAGTTTTCTGAGACCGGGACAGGATAAACTAAATTCTGGAAACACCATATATTTT. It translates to CASSFLRPGQDKLNSGNTIYF. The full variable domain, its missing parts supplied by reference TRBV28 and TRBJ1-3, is DVKVTQSSRYLVKRTGEKVFLECVQDMDHENMFWYRQDPGLGLRLIYFSYDVKMKEKGDIPEGYSVSREKKERFSLILESASTNQTSMYLCASSFLRPGQDKLNSGNTIYFGEGSWLTVV.

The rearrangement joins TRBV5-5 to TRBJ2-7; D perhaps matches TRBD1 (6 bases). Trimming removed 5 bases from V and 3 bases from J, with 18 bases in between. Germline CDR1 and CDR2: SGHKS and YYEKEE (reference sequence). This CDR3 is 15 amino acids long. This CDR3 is CASSLNTGKGYEQYF. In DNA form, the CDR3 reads TGTGCCAGCAGTTTGAACACAGGGAAGGGCTACGAGCAGTACTTC. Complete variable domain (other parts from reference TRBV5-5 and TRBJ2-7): DAGVTQSPTHLIKTRGQQVTLRCSPISGHKSVSWYQQVLGQGPQFIFQYYEKEERGRGNFPDRFSARQFPNYSSELNVNALLLGDSALYLCASSLNTGKGYEQYFGPGTRLTVT.

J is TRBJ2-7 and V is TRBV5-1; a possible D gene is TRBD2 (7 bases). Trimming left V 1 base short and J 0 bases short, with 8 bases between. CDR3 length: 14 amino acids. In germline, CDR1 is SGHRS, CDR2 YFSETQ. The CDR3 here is CASSLRGGSYEQYF. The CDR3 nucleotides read TGCGCCAGCAGCTTGAGGGGGGGCTCCTACGAGCAGTACTTC. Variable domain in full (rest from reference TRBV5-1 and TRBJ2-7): KAGVTQTPRYLIKTRGQQVTLSCSPISGHRSVSWYQQTPGQGLQFLFEYFSETQRNKGNFPGRFSGRQFSNSRSEMNVSTLELGDSALYLCASSLRGGSYEQYFGPGTRLTVT.

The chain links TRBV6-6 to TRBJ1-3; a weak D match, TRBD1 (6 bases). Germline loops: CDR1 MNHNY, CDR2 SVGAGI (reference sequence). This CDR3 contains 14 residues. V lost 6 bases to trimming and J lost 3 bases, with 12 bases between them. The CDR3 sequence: CASSTQGFGNTIYF. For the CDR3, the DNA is TGTGCCAGCAGCACACAGGGTTTTGGAAACACCATATATTTT.

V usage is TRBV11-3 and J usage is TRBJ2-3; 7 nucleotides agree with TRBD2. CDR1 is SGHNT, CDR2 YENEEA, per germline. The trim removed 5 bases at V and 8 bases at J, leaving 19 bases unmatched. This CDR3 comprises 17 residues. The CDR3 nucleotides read TGTGCCAGCAGCCCCACGGTCGCTCCGGGGGGAGTAGGTACGCAGTATTTT. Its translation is CASSPTVAPGGVGTQYF.

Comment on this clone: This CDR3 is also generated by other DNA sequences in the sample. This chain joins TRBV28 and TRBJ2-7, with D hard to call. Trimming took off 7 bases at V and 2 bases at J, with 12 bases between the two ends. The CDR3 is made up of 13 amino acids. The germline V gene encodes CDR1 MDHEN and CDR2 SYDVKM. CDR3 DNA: TGTGCCAGCAATTCCGGTGGAGCCTACGAGCAGTACTTC. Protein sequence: CASNSGGAYEQYF. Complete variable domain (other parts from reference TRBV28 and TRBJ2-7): DVKVTQSSRYLVKRTGEKVFLECVQDMDHENMFWYRQDPGLGLRLIYFSYDVKMKEKGDIPEGYSVSREKKERFSLILESASTNQTSMYLCASNSGGAYEQYFGPGTRLTVT.